This TCR beta chain was sequenced during a study of CD8 T cells in ankylosing spondylitis. CDR3 length: 15 residues. Between the trimmed V and J ends, which lost 3 bases and 3 bases, there was a span of 12 bases. From germline, CDR1 is ENHRY and CDR2 SYGVKD. Molecular-barcoded quantitative 5'-RACE produced these TCR beta libraries. TCRdb passed the 5' RACE reads through MiXCR, listing each CDR3 protein once. In the table there are 450,000 or so distinct CDR3 sequences, roughly a quarter of which are singletons. This clonotype was counted a few times. Its antigen is currently unknown. Regarding the study as a whole: Among TCR beta sequences, a motif of eight or nine highly homologous variants appeared characteristic of ankylosing spondylitis blood. Both synovial fluid and blood in reactive arthritis had previously been reported to carry some motif variants. The study looked at matched synovial fluid samples from ankylosing spondylitis patients. Disease-linked clones were reported to be significantly enriched there. Peripheral blood samples showed relatively rare disease-linked clones, and these clones were CD8+.

This receptor was identified in a male donor with ankylosing spondylitis. The sequenced material came from blood, either unsorted or a sorted T cell fraction (not recorded which). V and J are TRBV10-3 and TRBJ1-5; tentatively, D is TRBD1 (5 bases). CDR3 sequence reads: CAISDVGGVNQPQHF. The CDR3 bases are TGTGCCATCAGTGACGTCGGGGGGGTCAATCAGCCCCAGCATTTT.